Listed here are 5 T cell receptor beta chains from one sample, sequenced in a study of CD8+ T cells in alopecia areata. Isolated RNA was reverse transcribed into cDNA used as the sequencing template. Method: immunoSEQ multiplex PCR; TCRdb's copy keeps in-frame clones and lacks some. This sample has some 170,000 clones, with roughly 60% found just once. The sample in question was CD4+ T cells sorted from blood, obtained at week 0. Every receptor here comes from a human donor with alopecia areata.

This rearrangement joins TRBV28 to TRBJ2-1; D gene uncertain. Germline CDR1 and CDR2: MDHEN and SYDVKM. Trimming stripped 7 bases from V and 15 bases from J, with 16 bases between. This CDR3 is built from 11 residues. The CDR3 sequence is CASMETPLLFF. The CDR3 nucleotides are TGTGCCAGCATGGAGACCCCTTTGTTGTTCTTC.

The CDR3 DNA follows: TGCAGCGACCTTAGCACAGATACGCAGTATTTT. It encodes CSDLSTDTQYF. V gene TRBV29-1 combines with J gene TRBJ2-3; no definite D call. Germline loops: CDR1 SQVTM, CDR2 ANQGSEA. The V gene lost 7 bases and the J gene lost 0 bases, with 5 bases spanning the gap. The CDR3 is 11 residues long.

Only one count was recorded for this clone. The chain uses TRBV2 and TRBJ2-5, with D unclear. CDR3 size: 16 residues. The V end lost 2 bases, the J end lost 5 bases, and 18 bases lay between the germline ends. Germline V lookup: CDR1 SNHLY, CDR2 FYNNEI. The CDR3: CASSEKYFGFQETQYF. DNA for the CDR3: TGTGCCAGCAGTGAAAAATATTTCGGTTTTCAGGAGACCCAGTACTTC. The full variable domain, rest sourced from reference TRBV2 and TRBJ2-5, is EPEVTQTPSHQVTQMGQEVILRCVPISNHLYFYWYRQILGQKVEFLVSFYNNEISEKSEIFDDQFSVERPDGSNFTLKIRSTKLEDSAMYFCASSEKYFGFQETQYFGPGTRLLVL.

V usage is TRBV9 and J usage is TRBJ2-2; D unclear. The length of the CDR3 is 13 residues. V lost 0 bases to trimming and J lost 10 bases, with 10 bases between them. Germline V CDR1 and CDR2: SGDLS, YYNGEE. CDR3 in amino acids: CASSVGYSQELFF. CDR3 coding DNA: TGTGCCAGCAGCGTAGGTTACTCTCAGGAGCTGTTTTTT.

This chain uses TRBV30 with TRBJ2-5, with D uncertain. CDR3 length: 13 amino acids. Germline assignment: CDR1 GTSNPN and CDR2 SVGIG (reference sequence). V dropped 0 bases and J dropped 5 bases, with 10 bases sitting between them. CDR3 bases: TGTGCCTGGAGTGTAACCTATGGGGAGACCCAGTACTTC. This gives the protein CAWSVTYGETQYF. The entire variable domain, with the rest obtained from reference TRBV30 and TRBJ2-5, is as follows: SQTIHQWPATLVQPVGSPLSLECTVEGTSNPNLYWYRQAAGRGLQLLFYSVGIGQISSEVPQNLSASRPQDRQFILSSKKLLLSDSGFYLCAWSVTYGETQYFGPGTRLLVL.